A selection of T cell receptor beta chains follows, all from one sample in a study of OX40 agonist ivuxolimab in advanced cancers. Measured with immunoSEQ multiplex PCR; TCRdb has only the in-frame clones, and not every one. This table has some 130,000 clones, 90% appearing once. Sequences were derived from CD4+ or CD8+ T cells sorted from blood, sampled in a trial of the OX40 agonist ivuxolimab. All receptors derive from an adult with an advanced solid tumor such as melanoma, head and neck, liver or kidney cancer. The CDR3 runs from the conserved cysteine through the conserved F or W. D genes are given only for firm matches. Clone size appears in some rows only: once, few, many, or a class for an expanded clone.

V gene	J gene	clone size	D gene	CDR3 DNA	CDR3 protein
TRBV28	TRBJ2-3	once	TRBD2	TGTGCCAGCAGTTCCCCTACGGCGGGAGATAAAACAGATACGCAGTATTTT	CASSSPTAGDKTDTQYF
TRBV6-6	TRBJ2-1	NA	TRBD1	TGTGCCACAGGACAGGGGAGGAACAATGAGCAGTTCTTC	CATGQGRNNEQFF
TRBV28	TRBJ1-2	NA	TRBD1	TGTGCCAGCAGTCGGGACAGGGACTATGGCTACACCTTC	CASSRDRDYGYTF
TRBV10-2	TRBJ1-3	NA	TRBD1	TGCGCCAGCAGCGCCCGACAGGGCTCTGGAAACACCATATATTTT	CASSARQGSGNTIYF
TRBV6-5	TRBJ1-4	NA	NA	TGTGCCAGCAGTTACATCTCGGGGGGGGCAGGGGAAAAACTGTTTTTT	CASSYISGGAGEKLFF
TRBV19	TRBJ1-1	NA	TRBD1	TGTGCCAGTAGTTGGACAGGACAGAACACTGAAGCTTTCTTT	CASSWTGQNTEAFF
TRBV9	TRBJ1-4	NA	NA	TGTGCCAGCAGCACGGATGAGGGGGGTTCGGAAAAACTGTTTTTT	CASSTDEGGSEKLFF
TRBV6-5	TRBJ2-5	once	NA	TGTGCCAGCGGGAGGGAGACCCAGTACTTC	CASGRETQYF
TRBV5-1	TRBJ2-7	NA	NA	TGCGCCAGCAGCTCCGGCGGGGGCCTGGCCTACGAGCAGTACTTC	CASSSGGGLAYEQYF
TRBV7-3	TRBJ2-1	NA	NA	TGTGCCAGCAGCTTAGACTACAATGAGCAGTTCTTC	CASSLDYNEQFF